This TCR beta chain appears in the sequencing data of a study of blood T cell repertoires in COVID-19. The overall study: From the United States, Italy and Spain came samples of acute and convalescent COVID-19. Sample material is recorded as cDNA or gDNA derived from T cells, B-cell-depleted T cells, or PBMCs.

This CDR3 is 15 amino acids long. Germline V CDR1 and CDR2: SNHLY, FYNNEI. With 6 bases removed from V and 2 bases from J, the gap between germline ends came to 16 bases. Sequencing used immunoSEQ multiplex PCR; TCRdb keeps in-frame clones, though not all of them. The data show over 200,000 clones, around 90% seen once. The sample taken for sequencing was peripheral blood. The chain is built from TRBV2 and TRBJ1-2; tentatively, D is TRBD1 (6 bases). This sequence originates from a man younger than 40 with COVID-19, enrolled during active disease. The CDR3 DNA is TGTGCCAGCAGCCCGCGGGGGCAGGGGAACTATGGCTACACCTTC. Translating gives CASSPRGQGNYGYTF.